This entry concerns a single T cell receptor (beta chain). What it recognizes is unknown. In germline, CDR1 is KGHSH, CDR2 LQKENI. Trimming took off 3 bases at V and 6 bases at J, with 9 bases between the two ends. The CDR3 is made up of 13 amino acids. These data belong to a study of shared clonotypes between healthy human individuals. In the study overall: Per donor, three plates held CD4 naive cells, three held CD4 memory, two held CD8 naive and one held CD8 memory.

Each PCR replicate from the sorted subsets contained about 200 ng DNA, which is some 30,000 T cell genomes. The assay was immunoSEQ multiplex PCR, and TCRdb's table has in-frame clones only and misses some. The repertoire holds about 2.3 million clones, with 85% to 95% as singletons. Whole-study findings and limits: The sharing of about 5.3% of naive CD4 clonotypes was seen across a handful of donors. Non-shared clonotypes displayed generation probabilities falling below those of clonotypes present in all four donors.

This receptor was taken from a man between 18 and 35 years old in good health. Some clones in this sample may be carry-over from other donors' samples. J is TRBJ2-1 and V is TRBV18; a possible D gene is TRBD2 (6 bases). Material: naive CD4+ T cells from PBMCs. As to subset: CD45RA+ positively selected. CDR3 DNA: TGTGCCAGCTCACCCCGAGCGGGCAATGAGCAGTTCTTC. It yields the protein CASSPRAGNEQFF.